This entry features one TCR beta chain sequence. Trimming removed 7 bases from V and 5 bases from J; junction bases left unmatched: 9. This CDR3 is 15 amino acids long. Germline loops: CDR1 MNHNY, CDR2 SVGAGI (reference sequence). PCR was performed using 60 Vbeta and 13 Jbeta primers. Produced via immunoSEQ multiplex PCR; TCRdb's table is partial and in-frame only. The sample yields 150,000 or so clones, around three quarters seen once. This sample is part of a study of cytomegalovirus exposure and HLA in healthy donors. The chain combines TRBV6-6 with TRBJ2-1; the match to TRBD1 covers 9 bases. Material for sequencing was PBMCs. The receptor was derived from a man aged 40-55 years in good health and CMV-seronegative. In nucleotides, the CDR3 is TGTGCCAGCACCCGGGGACAGGGCACGGACAATGAGCAGTTCTTC. Its translation is CASTRGQGTDNEQFF.